The clone carrying this T cell receptor (beta chain) was recorded a few times. As handled by the study authors: Counts of nucleated cells, estimated from reference gene primer amplification, were obtained. Sequenced by immunoSEQ multiplex PCR; TCRdb stores in-frame clones only, minus some. The D gene and trimming were derived from the DNA, and the V and J assignments and clone size from that table. The data hold 250,000 or so clones, with more than 85% observed a single time. The sample is drawn from a study of blood T cell repertoires in COVID-19. Background on the study: Whether acute or convalescent, the COVID-19 samples came from the United States, Italy and Spain.

From germline, CDR1 is SGHVS and CDR2 FNYEAQ. V dropped 10 bases and J dropped 0 bases, with 16 bases sitting between them. The CDR3 length is 15 residues. The J gene is TRBJ1-3, the V gene TRBV7-6; D is ambiguous. The receptor was isolated from a woman in her sixties or seventies with active or convalescent COVID-19. The specimen sequenced was peripheral blood. This CDR3 reads CATPVKIVSGNTIYF. CDR3 coding DNA: TGTGCCACCCCGGTAAAAATAGTCTCTGGAAACACCATATATTTT. Based on the CDR3 plus reference TRBV7-6 and TRBJ1-3, the full variable domain is GAGVSQSPRYKVTKRGQDVALRCDPISGHVSLYWYRQALGQGPEFLTYFNYEAQQDKSGLPNDRFSAERPEGSISTLTIQRTEQRDSAMYRCATPVKIVSGNTIYFGEGSWLTVV.